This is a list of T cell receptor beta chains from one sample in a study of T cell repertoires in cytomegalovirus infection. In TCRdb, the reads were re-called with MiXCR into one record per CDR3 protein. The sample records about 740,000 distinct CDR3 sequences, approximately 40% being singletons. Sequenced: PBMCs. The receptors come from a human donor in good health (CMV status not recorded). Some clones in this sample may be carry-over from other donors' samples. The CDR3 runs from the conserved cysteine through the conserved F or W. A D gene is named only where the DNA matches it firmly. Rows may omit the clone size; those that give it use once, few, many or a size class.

cdr3_nt: TGTGCCAGCAGCCACCCCCAAGGGGCGACTAGCGGGGCCTCCTACGAGCAGTACTTC
cdr3_aa: CASSHPQGATSGASYEQYF
d_call: TRBD2
cdr3_length: 19
v_call: TRBV7-6
clone_size: NA
j_call: TRBJ2-7

cdr3_nt: TGTGCCAGCATCCGAGGACAAGAGAACACTGAAGCTTTCTTT
cdr3_aa: CASIRGQENTEAFF
d_call: NA
cdr3_length: 14
v_call: TRBV6-1
clone_size: few
j_call: TRBJ1-1

cdr3_nt: TGCGCCAGCAGCGTGGGACAGGGGCGTTTTAATGAGCAGTTCTTC
cdr3_aa: CASSVGQGRFNEQFF
d_call: TRBD1
cdr3_length: 15
v_call: TRBV5-1
clone_size: NA
j_call: TRBJ2-1

cdr3_nt: TGCAGTGCTAGAGGGGCGACAGGGAAGAAGCCCCAGCATTTT
cdr3_aa: CSARGATGKKPQHF
d_call: TRBD1
cdr3_length: 14
v_call: TRBV20-1
clone_size: NA
j_call: TRBJ1-5

cdr3_nt: TGTGCCAGCAGCTTGGGGGAGAGGACAGATACGCAGTATTTT
cdr3_aa: CASSLGERTDTQYF
d_call: NA
cdr3_length: 14
v_call: TRBV11-2
clone_size: NA
j_call: TRBJ2-3

cdr3_nt: TGTGCCAGCACCCTGGGCCAGGGGCCGTCCTACGAGCAGTACTTC
cdr3_aa: CASTLGQGPSYEQYF
d_call: NA
cdr3_length: 15
v_call: TRBV7-2
clone_size: few
j_call: TRBJ2-7

cdr3_nt: TGCAGCGTTGAAGTAGGACAGGGATGGGGCGGCTACACCTTC
cdr3_aa: CSVEVGQGWGGYTF
d_call: TRBD1
cdr3_length: 14
v_call: TRBV29-1
clone_size: NA
j_call: TRBJ1-2

cdr3_nt: TGTGCCAGCACCTTTTCCACCGGGGAGCTGTTTTTT
cdr3_aa: CASTFSTGELFF
d_call: NA
cdr3_length: 12
v_call: TRBV7-6
clone_size: NA
j_call: TRBJ2-2

cdr3_nt: TGTGCCAGCAGTTACTCGAAGCCCGGCGGGTCTGAAGCTTTCTTT
cdr3_aa: CASSYSKPGGSEAFF
d_call: NA
cdr3_length: 15
v_call: TRBV6-5
clone_size: NA
j_call: TRBJ1-1

cdr3_nt: TGCAGTGCCGTTTTGGAGGCGGGAGGGCCGGACGAGCAGTACTTC
cdr3_aa: CSAVLEAGGPDEQYF
d_call: TRBD2
cdr3_length: 15
v_call: TRBV20-1
clone_size: few
j_call: TRBJ2-7

cdr3_nt: TGTGCCAGCAGCCCCTACGCGGACAGGGACACTGAAGCTTTCTTT
cdr3_aa: CASSPYADRDTEAFF
d_call: TRBD1
cdr3_length: 15
v_call: TRBV27
clone_size: NA
j_call: TRBJ1-1

cdr3_nt: TGTGCCAGCACCCTGTGGGGGGGCCGGCAAGATGAGCAGTTCTTC
cdr3_aa: CASTLWGGRQDEQFF
d_call: NA
cdr3_length: 15
v_call: TRBV7-2
clone_size: many
j_call: TRBJ2-1

cdr3_nt: TGTGCTAGTGGTACCGGGACAGGGGTAGGTCAGCCCCAGCATTTT
cdr3_aa: CASGTGTGVGQPQHF
d_call: TRBD1
cdr3_length: 15
v_call: TRBV12-5
clone_size: few
j_call: TRBJ1-5

cdr3_nt: TGCGCCAGCAGCCTTGACCCTAAAGTAGCTTTCTTT
cdr3_aa: CASSLDPKVAFF
d_call: NA
cdr3_length: 12
v_call: TRBV4-1
clone_size: NA
j_call: TRBJ1-1

cdr3_nt: TGTGCCAGCAGTTTACCTCTAGCGGGAGGCTACGAGCAGTACTTC
cdr3_aa: CASSLPLAGGYEQYF
d_call: TRBD2
cdr3_length: 15
v_call: TRBV28
clone_size: few
j_call: TRBJ2-7

cdr3_nt: TGTGCTAGTGGAGATTCAGGGTTTACTGGCTACACCTTC
cdr3_aa: CASGDSGFTGYTF
d_call: NA
cdr3_length: 13
v_call: TRBV12-5
clone_size: NA
j_call: TRBJ1-2

cdr3_nt: TGTGCCAGCAGGCCCGGACAGGGGGTTGAAGCTTTCTTT
cdr3_aa: CASRPGQGVEAFF
d_call: TRBD1
cdr3_length: 13
v_call: TRBV7-8
clone_size: few
j_call: TRBJ1-1

cdr3_nt: TGTGCCAGCAGTTTATCAGGGGGAATCTATGGCTACACCTTC
cdr3_aa: CASSLSGGIYGYTF
d_call: TRBD1
cdr3_length: 14
v_call: TRBV28
clone_size: few
j_call: TRBJ1-2

cdr3_nt: TGTGCCAGCAGCTGGGGGACACTGAACACCGGGGAGCTGTTTTTT
cdr3_aa: CASSWGTLNTGELFF
d_call: NA
cdr3_length: 15
v_call: TRBV7-9
clone_size: NA
j_call: TRBJ2-2

cdr3_nt: TGTGCCAGCAGCTTCATGGCGGGTTACGGTGAAGCTTTCTTT
cdr3_aa: CASSFMAGYGEAFF
d_call: NA
cdr3_length: 14
v_call: TRBV5-6
clone_size: few
j_call: TRBJ1-1

cdr3_nt: TGTGCCAGTAGTATAGGGGGTTCACCCCTCCACTTT
cdr3_aa: CASSIGGSPLHF
d_call: NA
cdr3_length: 12
v_call: TRBV19
clone_size: NA
j_call: TRBJ1-6

cdr3_nt: TGTGCCAGCAGCTTGACCAATGAGCAGTTCTTC
cdr3_aa: CASSLTNEQFF
d_call: NA
cdr3_length: 11
v_call: TRBV5-4
clone_size: many
j_call: TRBJ2-1

cdr3_nt: TGTGCCAGCAGTGTCGGGACAATCTCTGGAAACACCATATATTTT
cdr3_aa: CASSVGTISGNTIYF
d_call: NA
cdr3_length: 15
v_call: TRBV2
clone_size: NA
j_call: TRBJ1-3

cdr3_nt: TGTGCCAGCAGCACCCCCAGGGTGGGTATGGGTGGCTACACCTTC
cdr3_aa: CASSTPRVGMGGYTF
d_call: NA
cdr3_length: 15
v_call: TRBV11-2
clone_size: few
j_call: TRBJ1-2

cdr3_nt: TGTGCCAGCAGTCGGGACTCCTTCACCAGCTACAATGAGCAGTTCTTC
cdr3_aa: CASSRDSFTSYNEQFF
d_call: NA
cdr3_length: 16
v_call: TRBV6-6
clone_size: few
j_call: TRBJ2-1

cdr3_nt: TGTGCCAGCAGTTTCGGGCAGCGGTTCTCCTACGAGCAGTACTTC
cdr3_aa: CASSFGQRFSYEQYF
d_call: NA
cdr3_length: 15
v_call: TRBV12-3/TRBV12-4
clone_size: few
j_call: TRBJ2-7

cdr3_nt: TGCGCCAGCAGCCCCTTTTCGGACAGGGGGCAAGGCTACACCTTC
cdr3_aa: CASSPFSDRGQGYTF
d_call: TRBD1
cdr3_length: 15
v_call: TRBV4-1
clone_size: few
j_call: TRBJ1-2

cdr3_nt: TGTGCCAGCAGCTTGACGCCCACTAGCGGGGGATACACAGATACGCAGTATTTT
cdr3_aa: CASSLTPTSGGYTDTQYF
d_call: TRBD2
cdr3_length: 18
v_call: TRBV5-5
clone_size: few
j_call: TRBJ2-3

cdr3_nt: TGTGCCAGCAGTGGACTACCCGCGAACACCGGGGAGCTGTTTTTT
cdr3_aa: CASSGLPANTGELFF
d_call: NA
cdr3_length: 15
v_call: TRBV2
clone_size: NA
j_call: TRBJ2-2

cdr3_nt: TGTGCCAGCAGTGAGAGCGGATCGAATACGCAGTATTTT
cdr3_aa: CASSESGSNTQYF
d_call: NA
cdr3_length: 13
v_call: TRBV6-1
clone_size: NA
j_call: TRBJ2-3

cdr3_nt: TGTGCCAGCAGTTCCTGGACTAGCGTCCTTTCTGGGGCCAACGTCCTGAATTTC
cdr3_aa: CASSSWTSVLSGANVLNF
d_call: TRBD2
cdr3_length: 18
v_call: TRBV28
clone_size: NA
j_call: TRBJ2-6

cdr3_nt: TGTGCCAGCAGTAGACAGGGGGGCAGGACCCAGTACTTC
cdr3_aa: CASSRQGGRTQYF
d_call: TRBD1
cdr3_length: 13
v_call: TRBV6-6
clone_size: NA
j_call: TRBJ2-5

cdr3_nt: TGCGCCAGCAGTGAGTCCCCAGGGGGAGTCTACGAGCAGTACTTC
cdr3_aa: CASSESPGGVYEQYF
d_call: TRBD1
cdr3_length: 15
v_call: TRBV10-2
clone_size: NA
j_call: TRBJ2-7

cdr3_nt: TGTGCCAGTAGCGGGGGCCCGGGACTAAGGGACAATGAGCAGTTCTTC
cdr3_aa: CASSGGPGLRDNEQFF
d_call: NA
cdr3_length: 16
v_call: TRBV19
clone_size: NA
j_call: TRBJ2-1

cdr3_nt: TGTGCCAGCAGCTTGGGAACAAGGCAAGGAGTGACCACTGAAGCTTTCTTT
cdr3_aa: CASSLGTRQGVTTEAFF
d_call: NA
cdr3_length: 17
v_call: TRBV5-4
clone_size: NA
j_call: TRBJ1-1

cdr3_nt: TGTGCCAGCAGTCTGACAGGGCCCATGAACACTGAAGCTTTCTTT
cdr3_aa: CASSLTGPMNTEAFF
d_call: TRBD1
cdr3_length: 15
v_call: TRBV28
clone_size: few
j_call: TRBJ1-1

cdr3_nt: TGTGCCAGCAGTCCCCAAGGACAGGGAAGTGGCTACAACTTC
cdr3_aa: CASSPQGQGSGYNF
d_call: TRBD1
cdr3_length: 14
v_call: TRBV6-5
clone_size: NA
j_call: TRBJ1-2

cdr3_nt: TGCAGTGCTAGAGATGCGGGGGTAGGTCACAACGAGCAGTACTTC
cdr3_aa: CSARDAGVGHNEQYF
d_call: TRBD2
cdr3_length: 15
v_call: TRBV20-1
clone_size: few
j_call: TRBJ2-7

cdr3_nt: TGTGCCAGCACCCCCCAGGGACCGAACACCGGGGAGCTGTATTTT
cdr3_aa: CASTPQGPNTGELYF
d_call: NA
cdr3_length: 15
v_call: TRBV12-3/TRBV12-4
clone_size: NA
j_call: TRBJ2-2

cdr3_nt: TGTGCCAGTAGTCCCCCGTGGGACCAACCTTACGAGCAGTACTTC
cdr3_aa: CASSPPWDQPYEQYF
d_call: NA
cdr3_length: 15
v_call: TRBV19
clone_size: NA
j_call: TRBJ2-7

cdr3_nt: TGTGCCAGCAGACTTCCAGGCTCGCCGGGAGGTACGTCCTACAATGAGCAGTTCTTC
cdr3_aa: CASRLPGSPGGTSYNEQFF
d_call: TRBD2
cdr3_length: 19
v_call: TRBV27
clone_size: NA
j_call: TRBJ2-1

cdr3_nt: TGTGCCAGCAGTTACTTCTCCGGAAAAAATGAAAAACTGTTTTTT
cdr3_aa: CASSYFSGKNEKLFF
d_call: NA
cdr3_length: 15
v_call: TRBV6-5
clone_size: few
j_call: TRBJ1-4

cdr3_nt: TGTGCCAGCAGCAAGAGGTCTAGCGACACCTACGAGCAGTACTTC
cdr3_aa: CASSKRSSDTYEQYF
d_call: NA
cdr3_length: 15
v_call: TRBV7-6
clone_size: many
j_call: TRBJ2-7

cdr3_nt: TGTGCCAGCAGCTTACTCACCGGGGCTTACACAGATACGCAGTATTTT
cdr3_aa: CASSLLTGAYTDTQYF
d_call: NA
cdr3_length: 16
v_call: TRBV7-9
clone_size: few
j_call: TRBJ2-3

cdr3_nt: TGTGCCAGTAGTTCCGTGACCACGAACACTGAAGCTTTCTTT
cdr3_aa: CASSSVTTNTEAFF
d_call: NA
cdr3_length: 14
v_call: TRBV19
clone_size: few
j_call: TRBJ1-1

cdr3_nt: TGTGCCAGCAGCTTAAGGGGGGACAGGGATTCACCCCTCCACTTT
cdr3_aa: CASSLRGDRDSPLHF
d_call: TRBD1
cdr3_length: 15
v_call: TRBV7-2
clone_size: many
j_call: TRBJ1-6

cdr3_nt: TGTGCCAGCAGCCCGGGGGGGAGGCAGCCCCAGCATTTT
cdr3_aa: CASSPGGRQPQHF
d_call: NA
cdr3_length: 13
v_call: TRBV12-3/TRBV12-4
clone_size: many
j_call: TRBJ1-5

cdr3_nt: TGCAGTGCTAGGCCGGGACAGTCGAACACTGAAGCTTTCTTT
cdr3_aa: CSARPGQSNTEAFF
d_call: TRBD1
cdr3_length: 14
v_call: TRBV20-1
clone_size: NA
j_call: TRBJ1-1

cdr3_nt: TGTGCCAGCAGTCCCCAGCGGACTAGCGGGGCTCAAGAGACCCAGTACTTC
cdr3_aa: CASSPQRTSGAQETQYF
d_call: TRBD2
cdr3_length: 17
v_call: TRBV27
clone_size: NA
j_call: TRBJ2-5

cdr3_nt: TGTGCCACCATGACTAGATTCGAGGGGAACGGAGGCAATGAGCAGTTCTTC
cdr3_aa: CATMTRFEGNGGNEQFF
d_call: NA
cdr3_length: 17
v_call: TRBV6-8
clone_size: NA
j_call: TRBJ2-1

cdr3_nt: TGTGCCAGCAGGCCGACAAGACTTAATCAGCCCCAGCATTTT
cdr3_aa: CASRPTRLNQPQHF
d_call: NA
cdr3_length: 14
v_call: TRBV28
clone_size: few
j_call: TRBJ1-5

cdr3_nt: TGTGCCAGCAGCCCCGGGGGTGATGGCTACACCTTC
cdr3_aa: CASSPGGDGYTF
d_call: NA
cdr3_length: 12
v_call: TRBV7-9
clone_size: NA
j_call: TRBJ1-2

cdr3_nt: TGTGCCAGCAGTTACGCGGCCACCGGGGAGCTGTTTTTT
cdr3_aa: CASSYAATGELFF
d_call: NA
cdr3_length: 13
v_call: TRBV6-5
clone_size: NA
j_call: TRBJ2-2

cdr3_nt: TGTGCCAGCAGTTCTCTTCAAAGGGGAAATCAGCCCCAGCATTTT
cdr3_aa: CASSSLQRGNQPQHF
d_call: NA
cdr3_length: 15
v_call: TRBV27
clone_size: few
j_call: TRBJ1-5

cdr3_nt: TGTGCCAGCAGCGCGACTAGCGGGGGGGCCATAAACACAGATACGCAGTATTTT
cdr3_aa: CASSATSGGAINTDTQYF
d_call: TRBD2
cdr3_length: 18
v_call: TRBV7-8
clone_size: NA
j_call: TRBJ2-3

cdr3_nt: TGCGCCAGCATTCGTTTACCAGGGGCGGACACTGAAGCTTTCTTT
cdr3_aa: CASIRLPGADTEAFF
d_call: NA
cdr3_length: 15
v_call: TRBV5-1
clone_size: few
j_call: TRBJ1-1

cdr3_nt: TGTGCCAGCAGAACTCCTACTGTCTCTGGAAACACCATATATTTT
cdr3_aa: CASRTPTVSGNTIYF
d_call: NA
cdr3_length: 15
v_call: TRBV28
clone_size: few
j_call: TRBJ1-3

cdr3_nt: TGTGCCAGCGGGCGGAACGAAGGCAATCAGCCCCAGCATTTT
cdr3_aa: CASGRNEGNQPQHF
d_call: NA
cdr3_length: 14
v_call: TRBV6-6
clone_size: few
j_call: TRBJ1-5